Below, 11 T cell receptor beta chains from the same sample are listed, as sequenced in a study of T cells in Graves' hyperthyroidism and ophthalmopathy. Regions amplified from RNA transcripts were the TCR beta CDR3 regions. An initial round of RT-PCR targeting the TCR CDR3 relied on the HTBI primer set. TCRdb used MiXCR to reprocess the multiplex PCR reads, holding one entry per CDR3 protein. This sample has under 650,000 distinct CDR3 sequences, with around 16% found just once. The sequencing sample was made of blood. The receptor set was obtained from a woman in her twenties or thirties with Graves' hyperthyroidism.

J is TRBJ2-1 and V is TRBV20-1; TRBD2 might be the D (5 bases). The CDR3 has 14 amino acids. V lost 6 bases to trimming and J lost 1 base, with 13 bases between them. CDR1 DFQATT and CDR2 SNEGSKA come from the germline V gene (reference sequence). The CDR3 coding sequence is TGCAGTGCACTGATAGCGTGGTCCTACAATGAGCAGTTCTTC. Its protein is CSALIAWSYNEQFF.

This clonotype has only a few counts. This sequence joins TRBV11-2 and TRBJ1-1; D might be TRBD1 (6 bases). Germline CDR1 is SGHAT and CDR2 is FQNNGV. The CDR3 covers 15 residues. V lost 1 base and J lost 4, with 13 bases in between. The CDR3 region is CASSLVTQGFTEAFF. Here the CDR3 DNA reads TGTGCCAGCAGCTTAGTCACTCAGGGGTTCACTGAAGCTTTCTTT.

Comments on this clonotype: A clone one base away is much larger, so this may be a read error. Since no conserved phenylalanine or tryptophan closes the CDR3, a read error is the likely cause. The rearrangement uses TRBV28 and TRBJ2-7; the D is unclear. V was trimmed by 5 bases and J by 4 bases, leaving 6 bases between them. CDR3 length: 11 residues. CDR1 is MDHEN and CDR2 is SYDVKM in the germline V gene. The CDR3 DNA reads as TGTGCCAGCAGTGTTAGGTACGAGCAGTACCTC. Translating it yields CASSVRYEQYL.

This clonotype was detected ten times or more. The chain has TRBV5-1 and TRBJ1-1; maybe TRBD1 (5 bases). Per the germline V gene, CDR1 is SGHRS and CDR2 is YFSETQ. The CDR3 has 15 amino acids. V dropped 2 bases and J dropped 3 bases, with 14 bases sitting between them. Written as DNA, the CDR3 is TGCGCCAGCAGCTTAGAGGGGCGAAAGGACACTGAAGCTTTCTTT. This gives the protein CASSLEGRKDTEAFF.

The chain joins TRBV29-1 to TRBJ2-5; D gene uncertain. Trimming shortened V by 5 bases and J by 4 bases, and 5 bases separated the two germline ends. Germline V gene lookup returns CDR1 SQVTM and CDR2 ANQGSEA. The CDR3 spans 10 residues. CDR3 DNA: TGCAGCGTTTCGGGAGAGACCCAGTACTTC. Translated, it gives CSVSGETQYF.

The CDR3: CASRGENQPQHF. DNA for the CDR3: TGTGCCAGTAGAGGGGAAAATCAGCCCCAGCATTTT. The chain has TRBV19 and TRBJ1-5; TRBD1 might be the D (5 bases). Per the germline V gene, CDR1 is LNHDA and CDR2 is SQIVND (reference sequence). This CDR3 has 12 amino acids. The V end was cut by 6 bases, the J end by 4 bases, with 7 bases between.

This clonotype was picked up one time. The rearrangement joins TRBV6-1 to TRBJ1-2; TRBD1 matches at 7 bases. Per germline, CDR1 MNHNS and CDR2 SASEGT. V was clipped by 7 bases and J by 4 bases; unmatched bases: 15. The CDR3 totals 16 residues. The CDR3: CASTGPKKQGSYGYTF. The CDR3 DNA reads TGTGCCAGCACCGGCCCCAAAAAACAGGGGAGCTATGGCTACACCTTC.

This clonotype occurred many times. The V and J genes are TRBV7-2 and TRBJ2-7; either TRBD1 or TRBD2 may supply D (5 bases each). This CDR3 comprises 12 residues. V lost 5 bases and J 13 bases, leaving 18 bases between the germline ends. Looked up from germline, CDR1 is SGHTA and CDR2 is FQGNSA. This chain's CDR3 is CASSRDPYRQYF. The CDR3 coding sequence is TGTGCCAGCAGCCGGGACCCCTACAGACAATACTTC.

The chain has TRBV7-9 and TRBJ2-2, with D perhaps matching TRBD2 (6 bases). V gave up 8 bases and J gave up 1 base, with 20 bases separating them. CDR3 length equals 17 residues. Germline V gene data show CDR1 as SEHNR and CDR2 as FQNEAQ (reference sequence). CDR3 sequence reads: CASSKSQEGGNTGELFF. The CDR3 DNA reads TGTGCCAGCTCAAAGTCCCAGGAGGGAGGGAACACCGGGGAGCTGTTTTTT. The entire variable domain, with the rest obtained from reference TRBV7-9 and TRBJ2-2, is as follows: DTGVSQNPRHKITKRGQNVTFRCDPISEHNRLYWYRQTLGQGPEFLTYFQNEAQLEKSRLLSDRFSAERPKGSFSTLEIQRTEQGDSAMYLCASSKSQEGGNTGELFFGEGSRLTVL.

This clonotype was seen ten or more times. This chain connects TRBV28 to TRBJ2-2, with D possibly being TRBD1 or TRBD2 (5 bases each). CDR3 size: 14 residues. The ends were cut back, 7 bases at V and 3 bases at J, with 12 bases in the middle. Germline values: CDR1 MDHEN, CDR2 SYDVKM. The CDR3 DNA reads TGTGCCAGCACCCCAGGGACCCACACCGGGGAGCTGTTTTTT. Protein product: CASTPGTHTGELFF.

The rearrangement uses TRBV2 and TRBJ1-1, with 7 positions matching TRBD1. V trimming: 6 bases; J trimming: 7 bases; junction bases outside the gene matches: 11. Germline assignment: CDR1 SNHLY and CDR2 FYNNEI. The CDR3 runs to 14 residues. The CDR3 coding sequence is TGTGCCAGCAGAACCATAGACGGGACAGATGAAGCTTTCTTT. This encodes CASRTIDGTDEAFF.